This T cell receptor (beta chain) was recorded in a study of human T cells and chemical hapten exposure. Time point given: patch test 3, about 24 weeks after DPC sensitization. Treatment here: therapeutic diphenylcyclopropenone sensitization with weekly scalp DPC. This clonotype was seen repeatedly, ten times or more. TCRdb independently ran MiXCR on the RACE reads; one entry per CDR3 protein. Of roughly 89,000 distinct CDR3 sequences listed, about 11% are singletons. The germline CDR1 and CDR2 sequences are MDHEN and SYDVKM. The CDR3 totals 15 residues. V lost 8 bases and J lost 0, with 16 bases in between.

Sample: whole blood, taken in connection with sensitization to the hapten diphenylcyclopropenone (DPC). The TCR comes from a woman in her 30s with alopecia areata. Some clones in this sample may be carry-over from other donors' samples. The J gene is TRBJ2-5, the V gene TRBV28, with D uncertain. The CDR3 reads CASQLGIGYQETQYF. In nucleotides, the CDR3 is TGTGCCAGCCAACTGGGGATCGGGTACCAAGAGACCCAGTACTTC.